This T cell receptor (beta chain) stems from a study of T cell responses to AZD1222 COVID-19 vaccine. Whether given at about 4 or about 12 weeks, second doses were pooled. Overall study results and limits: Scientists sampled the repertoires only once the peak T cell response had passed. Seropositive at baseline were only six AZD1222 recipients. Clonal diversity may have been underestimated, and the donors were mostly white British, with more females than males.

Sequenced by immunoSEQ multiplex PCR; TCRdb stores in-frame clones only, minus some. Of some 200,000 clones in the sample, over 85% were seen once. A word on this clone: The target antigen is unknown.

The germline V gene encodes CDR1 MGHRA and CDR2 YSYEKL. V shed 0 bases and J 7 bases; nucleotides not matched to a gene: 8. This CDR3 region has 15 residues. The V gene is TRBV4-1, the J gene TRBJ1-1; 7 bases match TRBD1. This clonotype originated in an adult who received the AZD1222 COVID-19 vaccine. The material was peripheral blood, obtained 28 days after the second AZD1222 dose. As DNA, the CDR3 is TGCGCCAGCAGCCAAGATACGTCGAGACAGGGTGAAGCTTTCTTT. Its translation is CASSQDTSRQGEAFF.